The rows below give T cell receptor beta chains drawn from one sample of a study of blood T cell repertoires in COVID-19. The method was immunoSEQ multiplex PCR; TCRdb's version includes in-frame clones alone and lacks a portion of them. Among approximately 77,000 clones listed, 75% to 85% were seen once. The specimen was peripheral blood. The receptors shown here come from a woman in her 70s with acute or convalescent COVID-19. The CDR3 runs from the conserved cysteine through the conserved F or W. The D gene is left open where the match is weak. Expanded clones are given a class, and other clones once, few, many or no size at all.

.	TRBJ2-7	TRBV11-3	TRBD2	CASTQEASGSPYEQYF	TGTGCCAGCACCCAGGAGGCTAGCGGGAGTCCCTACGAGCAGTACTTC
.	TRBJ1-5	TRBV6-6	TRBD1	CASSFDRVNQPQHF	TGTGCCAGCAGTTTCGACAGGGTCAATCAGCCCCAGCATTTT
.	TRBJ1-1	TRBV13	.	CASSSLMNTEAFF	TGTGCCAGCAGCTCCTTAATGAACACTGAAGCTTTCTTT
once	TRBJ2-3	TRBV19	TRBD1	CASHADRSADTQYF	TGTGCCAGCCACGCGGACAGGTCGGCAGATACGCAGTATTTT
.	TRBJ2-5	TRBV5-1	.	CASSLGQRVGETQYF	TGCGCCAGCAGCTTGGGACAGCGGGTAGGAGAGACCCAGTACTTC
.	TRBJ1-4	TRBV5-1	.	CASSFRPPGYDNEKLFF	TGCGCCAGCAGCTTCAGGCCGCCAGGGTATGATAATGAAAAACTGTTTTTT
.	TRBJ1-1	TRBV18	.	CASSPTGQKNTEAFF	TGTGCCAGCTCACCGACAGGACAGAAGAACACTGAAGCTTTCTTT
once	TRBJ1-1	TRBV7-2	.	CASSQHGTNYEAFF	TGTGCCAGCAGCCAGCACGGGACAAACTATGAAGCTTTCTTT
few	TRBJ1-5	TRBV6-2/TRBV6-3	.	CASSYTGTINQPQHF	TGTGCCAGCAGTTACACCGGGACAATCAATCAGCCCCAGCATTTT
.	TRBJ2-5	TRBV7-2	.	CASSLEPGQTQETQYF	TGTGCCAGCAGCTTGGAACCTGGACAGACCCAAGAGACCCAGTACTTC
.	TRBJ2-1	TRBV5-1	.	CASSLGQGPSYNEQFF	TGCGCCAGCAGCTTGGGCCAGGGGCCATCCTACAATGAGCAGTTCTTC
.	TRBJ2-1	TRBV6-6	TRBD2	CASRGSGGSSYNEQFF	TGTGCCAGCAGGGGTAGCGGGGGGTCCAGCTACAATGAGCAGTTCTTC
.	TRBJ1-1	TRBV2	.	CASSEGGNTAFF	TGTGCCAGCAGTGAGGGGGGAAATACAGCTTTCTTT
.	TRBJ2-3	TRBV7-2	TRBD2	CASSPGSGGTITQYF	TGTGCCAGCAGCCCCGGTAGCGGGGGGACCATTACGCAGTATTTT
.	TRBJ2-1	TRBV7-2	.	CASSRWRVPGNEQFF	TGTGCCAGCAGCCGGTGGCGGGTCCCGGGGAATGAGCAGTTCTTC
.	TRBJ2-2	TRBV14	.	CASSPPNTGELFF	TGTGCCAGCAGCCCTCCGAACACCGGGGAGCTGTTTTTT
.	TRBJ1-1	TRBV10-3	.	CAISSPEMNTEAFF	TGTGCCATCAGTTCCCCGGAGATGAACACTGAAGCTTTCTTT
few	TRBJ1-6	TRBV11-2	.	CASSLAGGNSPLHF	TGTGCCAGCAGCTTAGCGGGGGGTAATTCACCCCTCCACTTT
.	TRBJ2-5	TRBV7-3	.	CASSLTPQETQYF	TGTGCCAGCAGCCTCACTCCGCAAGAGACCCAGTACTTC
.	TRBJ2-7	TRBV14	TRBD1	CASSQGPGGYYEQYF	TGTGCCAGCAGCCAAGGGCCAGGGGGATACTACGAGCAGTACTTC
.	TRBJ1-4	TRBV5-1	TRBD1	CASSPRDSSGNNEKLFF	TGCGCCAGCAGCCCAAGGGACAGCTCGGGTAATAATGAAAAACTGTTTTTT
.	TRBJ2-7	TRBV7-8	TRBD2	CASSFSGSSYEQYF	TGTGCCAGCAGCTTTAGCGGGAGCTCCTACGAGCAGTACTTC
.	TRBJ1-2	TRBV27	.	CASSPLASPNYGYTF	TGTGCCAGCAGCCCTCTAGCGTCCCCTAACTATGGCTACACCTTC
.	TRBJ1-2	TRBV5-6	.	CASSLGSGNYGYTF	TGTGCCAGCAGCTTAGGTTCAGGGAACTATGGCTACACCTTC
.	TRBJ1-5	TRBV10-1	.	CASSGRGGPESQPQHF	TGCGCCAGCAGTGGAAGGGGCGGCCCAGAGAGTCAGCCCCAGCATTTT
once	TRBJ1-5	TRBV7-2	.	CASSLDGGQPQHF	TGTGCCAGCAGCTTGGACGGGGGACAGCCCCAGCATTTT
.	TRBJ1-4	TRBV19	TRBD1	CASSVSGTDNEKLFF	TGTGCCAGTAGTGTCTCCGGGACAGATAATGAAAAACTGTTTTTT
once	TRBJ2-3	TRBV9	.	CASSVGSGSTDTQYF	TGTGCCAGCAGCGTAGGTAGCGGTAGCACAGATACGCAGTATTTT
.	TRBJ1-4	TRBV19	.	CASSSQGGFNEKLFF	TGTGCCAGTAGTTCTCAGGGCGGCTTTAATGAAAAACTGTTTTTT
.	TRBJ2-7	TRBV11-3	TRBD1	CASSSGQRTYEQYF	TGTGCCAGCAGCTCGGGACAGCGCACCTACGAGCAGTACTTC
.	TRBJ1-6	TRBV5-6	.	CASSAAGNAPLHF	TGTGCCAGCAGCGCGGCAGGGAACGCACCCCTCCACTTT
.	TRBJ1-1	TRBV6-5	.	CASMRKLSAEAFF	TGTGCCAGCATGCGAAAACTGAGCGCTGAAGCTTTCTTT
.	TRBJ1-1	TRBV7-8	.	CASSLGRQNTEAFF	TGTGCCAGCAGCTTAGGGCGGCAGAACACTGAAGCTTTCTTT
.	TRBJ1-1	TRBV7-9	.	CASSLSFRGGTEAFF	TGTGCCAGCAGCTTAAGCTTCAGGGGTGGAACTGAAGCTTTCTTT
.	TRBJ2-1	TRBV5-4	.	CASSRAPGNEQFF	TGTGCCAGCAGCCGAGCCCCGGGGAATGAGCAGTTCTTC
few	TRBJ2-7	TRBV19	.	CASSRQENYEQYF	TGTGCCAGTAGTCGACAGGAGAACTACGAGCAGTACTTC
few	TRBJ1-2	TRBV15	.	CATSPDGRTAGAYGYTF	TGTGCCACCAGCCCGGACGGCAGGACAGCTGGAGCCTATGGCTACACCTTC
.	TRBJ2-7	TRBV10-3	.	CAISERQPPGEQYF	TGTGCCATCAGTGAACGACAGCCACCAGGCGAGCAGTACTTC
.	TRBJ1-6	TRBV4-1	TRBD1	CASTHGQGRASPLHF	TGCGCCAGCACCCATGGACAGGGGAGGGCTTCACCCCTCCACTTT
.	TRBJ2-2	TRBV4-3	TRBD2	CASSQGSGAIPAGELFF	TGCGCCAGCAGCCAAGGTAGCGGGGCAATCCCGGCCGGGGAGCTGTTTTTT
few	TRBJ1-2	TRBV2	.	CASSDLANYGYTF	TGTGCCAGCAGTGATTTAGCTAACTATGGCTACACCTTC
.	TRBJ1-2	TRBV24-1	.	CATSDPGGGNYGYTF	TGTGCCACCAGTGACCCCGGGGGGGGCAACTATGGCTACACCTTC
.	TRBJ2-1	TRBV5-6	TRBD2	CASSPGTSGYNEQFF	TGTGCCAGCAGCCCCGGGACTAGCGGATACAATGAGCAGTTCTTC
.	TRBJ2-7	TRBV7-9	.	CASSLQGSEQYF	TGTGCCAGCAGCCTACAGGGATCCGAGCAGTACTTC
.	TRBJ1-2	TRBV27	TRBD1	CASSSGQGAVYGYTF	TGTGCCAGCAGTTCCGGACAGGGGGCGGTCTATGGCTACACCTTC
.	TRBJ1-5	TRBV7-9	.	CASSLAGGQPQHF	TGTGCCAGCAGCTTAGCAGGGGGTCAGCCCCAGCATTTT
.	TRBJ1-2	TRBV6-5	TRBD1	CASRRGQGDYYGYTF	TGTGCCAGCAGGCGGGGACAGGGGGACTACTATGGCTACACCTTC
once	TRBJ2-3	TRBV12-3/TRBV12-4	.	CASSFGALDTQYF	TGTGCCAGCAGTTTCGGAGCGTTAGATACGCAGTATTTT
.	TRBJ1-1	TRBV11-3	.	CASSLQGTEAFF	TGTGCCAGCAGCTTACAGGGGACTGAAGCTTTCTTT
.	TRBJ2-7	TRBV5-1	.	CASNGLAGGNEQYF	TGCGCCAGCAATGGACTGGCCGGAGGGAACGAGCAGTACTTC
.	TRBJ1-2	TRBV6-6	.	CASSSDSYGYTF	TGTGCCAGCAGTTCGGACAGTTATGGCTACACCTTC
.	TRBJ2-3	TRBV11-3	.	CASTRGGLDTQYF	TGTGCCAGCACGAGGGGGGGCTTAGATACGCAGTATTTT
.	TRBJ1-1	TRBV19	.	CAAGGSLAFF	TGTGCCGCTGGGGGGAGTCTTGCTTTCTTT
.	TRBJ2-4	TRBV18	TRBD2	CASSPSLAGGRTRNIQYF	TGTGCCAGCTCACCGTCCCTCGCGGGGGGCCGGACCAGAAACATTCAGTACTTC
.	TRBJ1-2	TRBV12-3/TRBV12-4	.	CASSFQRGGYTF	TGTGCCAGCAGTTTTCAGCGGGGTGGCTACACCTTC
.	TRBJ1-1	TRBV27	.	CASSYGGTEAFF	TGTGCCAGCAGTTACGGGGGAACTGAAGCTTTCTTT